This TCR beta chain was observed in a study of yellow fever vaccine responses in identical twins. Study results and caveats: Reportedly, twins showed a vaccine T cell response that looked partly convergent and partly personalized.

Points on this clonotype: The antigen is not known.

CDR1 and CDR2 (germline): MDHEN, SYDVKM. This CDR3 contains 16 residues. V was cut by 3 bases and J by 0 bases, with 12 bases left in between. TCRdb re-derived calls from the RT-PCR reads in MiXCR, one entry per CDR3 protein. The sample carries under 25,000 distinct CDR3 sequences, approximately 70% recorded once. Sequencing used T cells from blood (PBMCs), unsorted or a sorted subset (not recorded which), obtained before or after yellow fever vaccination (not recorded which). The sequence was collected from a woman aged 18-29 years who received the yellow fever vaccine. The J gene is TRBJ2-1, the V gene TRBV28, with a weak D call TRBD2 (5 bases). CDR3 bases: TGTGCCAGCAGTTTCCCCCAGCGGAGCTCCTACAATGAGCAGTTCTTC. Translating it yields CASSFPQRSSYNEQFF. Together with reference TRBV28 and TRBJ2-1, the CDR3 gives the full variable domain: DVKVTQSSRYLVKRTGEKVFLECVQDMDHENMFWYRQDPGLGLRLIYFSYDVKMKEKGDIPEGYSVSREKKERFSLILESASTNQTSMYLCASSFPQRSSYNEQFFGPGTRLTVL.